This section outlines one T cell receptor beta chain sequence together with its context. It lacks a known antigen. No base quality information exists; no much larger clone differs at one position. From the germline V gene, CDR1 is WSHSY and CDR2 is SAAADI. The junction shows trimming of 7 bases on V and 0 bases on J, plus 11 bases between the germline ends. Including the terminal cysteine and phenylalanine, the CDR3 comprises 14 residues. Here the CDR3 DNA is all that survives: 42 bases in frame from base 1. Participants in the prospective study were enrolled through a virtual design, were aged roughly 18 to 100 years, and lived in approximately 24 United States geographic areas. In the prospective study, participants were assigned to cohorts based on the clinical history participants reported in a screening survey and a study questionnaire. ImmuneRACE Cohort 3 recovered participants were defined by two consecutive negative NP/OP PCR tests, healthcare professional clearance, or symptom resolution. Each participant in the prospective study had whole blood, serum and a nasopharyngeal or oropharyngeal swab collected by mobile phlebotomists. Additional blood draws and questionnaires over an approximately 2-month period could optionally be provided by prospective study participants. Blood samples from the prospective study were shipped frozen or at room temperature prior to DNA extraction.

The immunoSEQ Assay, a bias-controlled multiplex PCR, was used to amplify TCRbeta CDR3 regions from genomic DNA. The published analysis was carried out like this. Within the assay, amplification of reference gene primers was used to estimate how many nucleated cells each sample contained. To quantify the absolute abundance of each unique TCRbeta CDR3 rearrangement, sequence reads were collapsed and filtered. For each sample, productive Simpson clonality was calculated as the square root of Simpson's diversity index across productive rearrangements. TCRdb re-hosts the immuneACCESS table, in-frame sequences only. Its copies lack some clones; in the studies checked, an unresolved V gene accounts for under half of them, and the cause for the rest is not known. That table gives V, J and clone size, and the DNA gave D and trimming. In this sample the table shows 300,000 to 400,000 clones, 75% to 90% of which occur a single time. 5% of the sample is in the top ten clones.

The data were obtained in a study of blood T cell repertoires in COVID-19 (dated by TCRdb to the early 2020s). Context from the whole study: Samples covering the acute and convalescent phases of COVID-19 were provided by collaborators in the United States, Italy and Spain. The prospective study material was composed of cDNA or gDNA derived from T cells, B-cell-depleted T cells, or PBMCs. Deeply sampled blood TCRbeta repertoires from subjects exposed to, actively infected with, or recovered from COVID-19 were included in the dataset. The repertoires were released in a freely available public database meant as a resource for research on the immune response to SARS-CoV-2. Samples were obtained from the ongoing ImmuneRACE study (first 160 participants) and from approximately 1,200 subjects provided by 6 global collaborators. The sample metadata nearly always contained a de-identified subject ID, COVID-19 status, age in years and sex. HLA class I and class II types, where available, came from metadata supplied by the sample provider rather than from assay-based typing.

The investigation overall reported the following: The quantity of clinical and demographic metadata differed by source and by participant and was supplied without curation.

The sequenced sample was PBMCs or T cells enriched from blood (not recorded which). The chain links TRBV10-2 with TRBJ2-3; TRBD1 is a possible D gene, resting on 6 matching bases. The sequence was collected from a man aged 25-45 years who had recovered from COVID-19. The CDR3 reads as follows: CASKFGQSTDTQYF. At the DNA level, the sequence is TGCGCCAGCAAATTCGGACAGAGCACAGATACGCAGTATTTT.